A single sample is the source of the 23 T cell receptor beta chains below, sequenced in a study of cytomegalovirus exposure and HLA in healthy donors. PCR primers comprised 60 Vbeta and 13 Jbeta primers. Only in-frame clones appear in the TCRdb table, and some are missing; sequencing was by immunoSEQ multiplex PCR. The sample lists around 150,000 clones; 73% were seen once. The sequenced sample consisted of PBMCs. The source of these receptors is a human donor in good health.

Comments on this clone: This CDR3 is also generated by other DNA sequences in the sample. Here the CDR3 reads CASSELAGNTGELFF. DNA of the CDR3: TGTGCCAGCAGTGAACTAGCGGGGAACACCGGGGAGCTGTTTTTT. V gene TRBV6-1 combines with J gene TRBJ2-2; TRBD2 aligns across 8 bases. The CDR3 extends over 15 amino acids. The germline gives CDR1 MNHNS, CDR2 SASEGT. Germline trimming cut 2 bases from V and 1 base from J; bases unmatched to any gene: 0.

V usage is TRBV4-1 and J usage is TRBJ2-1, with 7 bases matching TRBD2. Germline values: CDR1 MGHRA, CDR2 YSYEKL. The CDR3 has 17 amino acids. Trimming took 3 bases from V and 9 from J; bases not matched to a gene: 17. CDR3 nucleotide sequence: TGCGCCAGCAGCCATCATATGGGTCTAGCGGAGAAAAGTGAGCAGTTCTTC. Protein: CASSHHMGLAEKSEQFF.

The chain links TRBV6-5 to TRBJ1-6; no definite D call. This CDR3 has 14 amino acids. Germline V gene lookup returns CDR1 MNHEY and CDR2 SVGAGI. V was clipped by 7 bases and J by 0 bases, with 7 bases between them. The CDR3 sequence: CASTRSSYNSPLHF. The CDR3 nucleotides are TGTGCCAGCACTAGGAGCTCCTATAATTCACCCCTCCACTTT.

The V gene is TRBV2, the J gene TRBJ1-1; 12 nucleotides align to TRBD1. V lost 7 bases to trimming and J lost 6 bases; unmatched junction nucleotides: 6. CDR3 length: 14 amino acids. Germline CDR1 SNHLY, CDR2 FYNNEI. The CDR3 DNA follows: TGTGCCAGCAATTGGGACAGGGGGCCCGCTGAAGCTTTCTTT. Its translation: CASNWDRGPAEAFF.

The J gene is TRBJ2-3, the V gene TRBV10-1; D call uncertain. The CDR3 consists of 13 residues. CDR1 and CDR2 (germline): WNHNN, SYGVQD (reference sequence). V was cut by 3 bases and J by 5 bases, with 9 bases left in between. The CDR3 DNA reads TGCGCCAGCAGTGAAGAGGTCAGAGATACGCAGTATTTT. Translated, it gives CASSEEVRDTQYF.

This chain connects TRBV6-1 to TRBJ2-1; 8 bases are shared with TRBD1. CDR3 length: 17 amino acids. Per germline, CDR1 MNHNS and CDR2 SASEGT. The ends lost 4 bases at V and 2 bases at J; junction bases unmatched: 10. CDR3 DNA: TGTGCCAGCAGTGTAATGTCCGGGACAGGTGCCTACAATGAGCAGTTCTTC. As protein: CASSVMSGTGAYNEQFF.

The V gene is TRBV6-6, the J gene TRBJ2-5; D perhaps matches TRBD2 (5 bases). V gave up 0 bases and J gave up 9 bases, with 11 bases separating them. The germline V gene encodes CDR1 MNHNY and CDR2 SVGAGI (reference sequence). The length of the CDR3 is 13 residues. The DNA for the CDR3 is TGTGCCAGCAGTTACTCCAACGCCGGGGCCCAGTACTTC. This encodes CASSYSNAGAQYF.

This chain connects TRBV14 to TRBJ2-1, with 9 bases lining up with TRBD2. CDR1 and CDR2 (germline): SGHDN, FVKESK. With V trimmed by 4 bases and J by 8 bases, 6 bases remained unmatched. The length of the CDR3 is 14 residues. CDR3 sequence (DNA): TGTGCCAGCAGCCTAGCGGGGGCCGGGGATGAGCAGTTCTTC. It codes for CASSLAGAGDEQFF.

A remark on this clone: A read error is likely, as this CDR3 ends without the conserved phenylalanine or tryptophan. The limits of the CDR3 on the DNA are not certain, so only TCRdb's listed CDR3 is given. The chain links TRBV7-9 to TRBJ1-1. Inclusive of both ends, the CDR3 amounts to 12 amino acids. The V gene's germline CDR1 is SEHNR and CDR2 FQNEAQ (reference sequence). CDR3 in amino acids: CSSSVEGEGPFV.

The chain is built from TRBV6-5 and TRBJ2-7; the D gene is possibly TRBD1 (6 bases). This CDR3 is 16 amino acids long. Trimming pared 2 bases from V and 2 bases from J, leaving 16 bases between. Per germline, CDR1 MNHEY and CDR2 SVGAGI. CDR3 in DNA: TGTGCCAGCAGTTACCTAGGACAGAATCAAGCCTACGAGCAGTACTTC. Its translation is CASSYLGQNQAYEQYF.

The chain recombines TRBV7-8 with TRBJ2-5; TRBD1 agrees at 9 bases. Germline-derived CDR1 and CDR2 are SGHVS and FQNEAQ. The CDR3 is 15 residues long. Trimming took 1 base from V and 4 from J; bases not matched to a gene: 4. CDR3 protein: CASSLGGTGRETQYF. The CDR3 DNA reads as TGTGCCAGCAGCTTAGGTGGGACAGGGAGAGAGACCCAGTACTTC.

The chain combines TRBV15 with TRBJ1-1, with no clear D. CDR3 length equals 15 residues. Germline CDR1 is LNHNV and CDR2 is YYDKDF (reference sequence). V was clipped by 1 base and J by 11 bases, with 20 bases between them. In DNA form, the CDR3 reads TGTGCCACCAGCAGAGCCCCCATTCAATGGGAGGACGCTTTCTTT. Its protein is CATSRAPIQWEDAFF. Complete variable domain (other parts from reference TRBV15 and TRBJ1-1): DAMVIQNPRYQVTQFGKPVTLSCSQTLNHNVMYWYQQKSSQAPKLLFHYYDKDFNNEADTPDNFQSRRPNTSFCFLDIRSPGLGDTAMYLCATSRAPIQWEDAFFGQGTRLTVV.

This sequence joins TRBV5-1 and TRBJ2-5, with 9 bases identical to TRBD2. The length of the CDR3 is 17 residues. Germline CDR1 and CDR2: SGHRS and YFSETQ. The V gene end was trimmed by 4 bases and the J gene end by 5 bases; junction bases not matched to a gene: 15. The CDR3 is CASSPRPRGRVGETQYF. The CDR3 DNA reads as TGCGCCAGCAGCCCCCGACCCCGCGGGAGGGTTGGTGAGACCCAGTACTTC. Supplemented by reference TRBV5-1 and TRBJ2-5, the full variable domain reads KAGVTQTPRYLIKTRGQQVTLSCSPISGHRSVSWYQQTPGQGLQFLFEYFSETQRNKGNFPGRFSGRQFSNSRSEMNVSTLELGDSALYLCASSPRPRGRVGETQYFGPGTRLLVL.

The chain links TRBV28 to TRBJ1-1; tentative D call: TRBD1 (5 bases). Germline V gives CDR1 MDHEN, CDR2 SYDVKM. The length of the CDR3 is 15 residues. Between the trimmed V and J ends, which lost 6 bases and 0 bases, there was a span of 14 bases. DNA for the CDR3: TGTGCCAGCAGCTTTAGGGGATGGTTGAACACTGAAGCTTTCTTT. It translates to CASSFRGWLNTEAFF.

The V call is TRBV28, the J call TRBJ2-7; 8 bases are shared with TRBD1. The CDR3 extends over 18 amino acids. The junction had 17 bases not matched to a gene; V was cut back by 5 bases and J by 2 bases. Germline assignment: CDR1 MDHEN and CDR2 SYDVKM. CDR3 residues: CASSTTANPRTGTYEQYF. The CDR3 DNA is TGTGCCAGCAGTACAACCGCTAACCCGAGGACAGGGACCTACGAGCAGTACTTC.

V usage is TRBV5-1 and J usage is TRBJ2-1, with 10 bases matching TRBD2. CDR3 length equals 17 residues. V gave up 4 bases and J gave up 5 bases; unmatched junction bases: 12. Germline V CDR1 and CDR2: SGHRS, YFSETQ. CDR3 residues: CASSPFGVAGGHNEQFF. The CDR3 coding sequence is TGCGCCAGCAGCCCTTTTGGAGTAGCGGGGGGTCACAATGAGCAGTTCTTC.

The chain uses TRBV10-3 and TRBJ1-3; possibly TRBD1 for D (6 bases). Deletions cut 4 bases from V and 0 bases from J, with 7 bases between. Looked up from germline, CDR1 is ENHRY and CDR2 is SYGVKD. This CDR3 is built from 14 residues. The DNA of the CDR3 is TGTGCCATCAGTGTGGACAGCTCTGGAAACACCATATATTTT. It encodes CAISVDSSGNTIYF.

The J gene is TRBJ2-7, the V gene TRBV6-1; 8 bases map to TRBD1. In germline, CDR1 is MNHNS, CDR2 SASEGT. V lost 4 bases and J lost 0; bases outside the gene matches: 5. The CDR3 spans 15 residues. The chain's CDR3 is CASSAPGTGSYEQYF. CDR3 in DNA: TGTGCCAGCAGTGCCCCCGGGACAGGCTCCTACGAGCAGTACTTC.

The gene calls are TRBV7-3 and TRBJ2-1, with TRBD2 matching over 8 bases. V lost 0 bases to trimming and J lost 8 bases; unmatched junction nucleotides: 6. This CDR3 contains 15 residues. CDR1 SGHTA and CDR2 FQGTGA come from the germline V gene. The CDR3 nucleotides read TGTGCCAGCAGCTTAACGGGGCGGACTAGCTATGAGCAGTTCTTC. Protein product: CASSLTGRTSYEQFF. Full variable domain (rest looked up from reference TRBV7-3 and TRBJ2-1): GAGVSQTPSNKVTEKGKYVELRCDPISGHTALYWYRQSLGQGPEFLIYFQGTGAADDSGLPNDRFFAVRPEGSVSTLKIQRTERGDSAVYLCASSLTGRTSYEQFFGPGTRLTVL.

The V call is TRBV7-3, the J call TRBJ2-2; 8 bases are a match to TRBD1. The CDR3 covers 14 residues. Germline V CDR1 and CDR2: SGHTA, FQGTGA. V shed 6 bases and J 5 bases; nucleotides not matched to a gene: 5. CDR3 DNA sequence: TGTGCCAGCAGACGAGGACAGGGTACCGGGGAGCTGTTTTTT. Amino acids: CASRRGQGTGELFF.

The chain joins TRBV6-1 to TRBJ1-5; D is unclear. V dropped 2 bases and J dropped 4 bases, with 6 bases sitting between them. Per the germline V gene, CDR1 is MNHNS and CDR2 is SASEGT. This CDR3 contains 13 residues. The CDR3 DNA follows: TGTGCCAGCAGTGAAAACAGAAATCAGCCCCAGCATTTT. It specifies CASSENRNQPQHF.

The gene calls are TRBV9 and TRBJ1-1; 7 bases align to TRBD1. The junction had 10 bases not matched to a gene; V was cut back by 7 bases and J by 1 base. The CDR3 covers 15 residues. CDR1 and CDR2 from the germline V gene are SGDLS and YYNGEE. CDR3 sequence (DNA): TGTGCCAGCGGGAACCGACAGGGATCGAACACTGAAGCTTTCTTT. Its translation is CASGNRQGSNTEAFF.

The chain links TRBV5-1 to TRBJ2-7, with a possible D match to TRBD1 (6 bases). Germline V gene data show CDR1 as SGHRS and CDR2 as YFSETQ. Trimming removed 2 bases from V and 7 bases from J, with 25 bases in between. The CDR3 totals 17 residues. CDR3 coding DNA: TGCGCCAGCAGCTTAGGACAGACCAGCCCTCCGTTTGGGGAGCAGTACTTC. This sequence encodes CASSLGQTSPPFGEQYF.